Listed below are T cell receptor beta chains from one sample, sequenced in a study of T cells in Graves' hyperthyroidism and ophthalmopathy. TCRdb reprocessed the multiplex PCR reads via MiXCR and lists one record per CDR3 protein. This table holds over 500,000 distinct CDR3 sequences, 15% to 20% found once. Specimen: blood. These receptors came from a woman aged 25 to 39 with Graves' ophthalmopathy. The conserved cysteine and the conserved F or W are not part of the CDR3 here. A D gene is named only where the DNA matches it firmly.

CDR3	V	J	D
AISEHRTGAANTGELF	TRBV10-3	TRBJ2-2	TRBD1
ASSLGWDGNTEAF	TRBV28	TRBJ1-1	NA
SAREQGTSGSYEQY	TRBV20-1	TRBJ2-7	TRBD2
AILGLARNEQF	TRBV28	TRBJ2-1	TRBD2
SVEDGRDEY	TRBV29-1	TRBJ2-5	NA
ASSSSAGGDEQY	TRBV7-2	TRBJ2-7	TRBD1
SASGESAEQF	TRBV20-1	TRBJ2-1	NA
ASSLRVQNYGYT	TRBV7-8	TRBJ1-2	NA
ASSLSVANRPLH	TRBV28	TRBJ1-6	NA
ASSNGQGAFGYT	TRBV7-3	TRBJ1-2	TRBD1
NPLAPGEQNEQF	TRBV20-1	TRBJ2-1	NA
ASSLQGWGSGANVLT	TRBV5-6	TRBJ2-6	NA
VSSHVNRGPGNTIY	TRBV28	TRBJ1-3	TRBD1
ASSLEVPWGGELF	TRBV5-1	TRBJ2-2	NA
ASSPLAGGHNEQF	TRBV3-1	TRBJ2-1	TRBD2
ASSLRREGTGELF	TRBV7-2	TRBJ2-2	TRBD2
ASSQDSFNQPQH	TRBV2	TRBJ1-5	NA
ASSPRAQGYEQY	TRBV7-3	TRBJ2-7	NA
ASSWGLGNYGYT	TRBV12-3/TRBV12-4	TRBJ1-2	NA
ASSQEEQGFHIQY	TRBV4-1	TRBJ2-4	NA